These 8 T cell receptor beta chains share one sample of origin, sequenced in a study of vaccination and CD4 T cells after COVID-19. The treatment is: approximately 10-day PBMC culture with coronavirus spike peptide pools or control peptides (ViraFEST assay). Their antigens remain unidentified. The Oncomine TCR Beta short-read assay sequenced DNA from cultured CD4+ T cells. TCRdb used MiXCR to reprocess the PCR reads, holding one entry per CDR3 protein. The sample lists around 19,000 distinct CDR3 sequences; 50% to 65% were seen once. Sequencing used CD4+ T cells from blood, cultured in vitro. The receptors derive from a human donor who had recovered from COVID-19.

The genes are TRBV5-1 and TRBJ2-7; 9 bases agree with TRBD2. This CDR3 is built from 14 residues. V lost 5 bases, J lost 4 bases, and 7 bases stayed unmatched. CDR1 is SGHRS, CDR2 YFSETQ, per germline. CDR3: CASSLSGSQYEQYF. In nucleotides, the CDR3 is TGCGCCAGCAGTCTTAGCGGGAGCCAGTACGAGCAGTACTTC.

In this sample, this clonotype turned up a few times. V and J are TRBV24-1 and TRBJ1-2; D gene uncertain. The CDR3 consists of 14 residues. Per the germline V gene, CDR1 is KGHDR and CDR2 is SFDVKD. The germline V and J ends were trimmed by 2 bases and 4 bases, with 10 bases remaining between them. The CDR3 is CATSDSQAGYGYTF. In nucleotides, the CDR3 is TGTGCCACCAGTGATTCCCAGGCCGGCTATGGCTACACCTTC.

V usage is TRBV12-3 or TRBV12-4 and J usage is TRBJ1-5; D is possibly TRBD1 (6 bases). V lost 6 bases, J lost 6 bases, and 15 bases lay in between. This CDR3 has 14 amino acids. In DNA form, the CDR3 reads TGTGCCAGCAGACGCACAGGGATGGGTCAGCCCCAGCATTTT. It encodes CASRRTGMGQPQHF.

The chain couples TRBV27 to TRBJ1-1; 9 positions agree with TRBD1. The CDR3 spans 17 residues. With 4 bases clipped from V and 0 bases from J, the junction kept 9 bases outside the gene matches. Germline-derived CDR1 and CDR2 are MNHEY and SMNVEV (reference sequence). This CDR3 is CASSWDRAQMMNTEAFF. DNA for the CDR3: TGTGCCAGCAGTTGGGACAGGGCCCAAATGATGAACACTGAAGCTTTCTTT.

The CDR3 DNA is TGTGCCAGCAGTTATAGTAGGGATCAGCCCCAGCATTTT. Amino acid sequence: CASSYSRDQPQHF. The chain carries TRBV12-3 or TRBV12-4 and TRBJ1-5; no definite D call. V gave up 4 bases and J gave up 5 bases, with 9 bases separating them. This CDR3 spans 13 amino acids.

The CDR3 protein is CASSPQYEAFF. For the CDR3, the DNA is TGTGCCAGCAGTCCGCAGTATGAAGCTTTCTTT. J is TRBJ1-1 and V is TRBV2; D is undetermined. The CDR3 length is 11 residues. CDR1 and CDR2 from the germline V gene are SNHLY and FYNNEI. V lost 5 bases and J 7 bases, leaving 8 bases between the germline ends. The entire variable domain, with the rest obtained from reference TRBV2 and TRBJ1-1, is as follows: EPEVTQTPSHQVTQMGQEVILRCVPISNHLYFYWYRQILGQKVEFLVSFYNNEISEKSEIFDDQFSVERPDGSNFTLKIRSTKLEDSAMYFCASSPQYEAFFGQGTRLTVV.

CDR3 nucleotides: TGTGCCAGCAGACCAACCCTCCGGGACAGGGACGGCTACACCTTC. It encodes CASRPTLRDRDGYTF. The chain employs TRBV27 and TRBJ1-2; TRBD1 agrees at 9 bases. Per the germline V gene, CDR1 is MNHEY and CDR2 is SMNVEV (reference sequence). The CDR3 is 15 amino acids. V lost 6 bases and J lost 8; bases outside the gene matches: 13.

The chain has TRBV5-1 and TRBJ2-5, with D unresolved. V was pared by 7 bases and J by 5 bases, with 15 bases between. CDR3 length equals 13 residues. Germline V lookup: CDR1 SGHRS, CDR2 YFSETQ. The CDR3 is CASGDALRETQYF. CDR3 in DNA: TGCGCCAGCGGCGATGCCCTCCGGGAGACCCAGTACTTC.